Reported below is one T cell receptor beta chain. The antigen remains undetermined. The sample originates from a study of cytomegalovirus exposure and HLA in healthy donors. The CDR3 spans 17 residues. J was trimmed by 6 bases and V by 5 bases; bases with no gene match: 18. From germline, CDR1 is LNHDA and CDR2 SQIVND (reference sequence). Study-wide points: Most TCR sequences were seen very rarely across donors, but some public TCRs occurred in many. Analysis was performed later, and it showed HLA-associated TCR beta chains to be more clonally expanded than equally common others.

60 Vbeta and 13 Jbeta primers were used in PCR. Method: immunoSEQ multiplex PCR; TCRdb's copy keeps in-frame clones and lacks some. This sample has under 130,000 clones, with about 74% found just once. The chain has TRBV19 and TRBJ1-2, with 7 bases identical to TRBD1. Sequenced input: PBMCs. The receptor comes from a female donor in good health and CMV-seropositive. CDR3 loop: CASSSGGRGAFRHGYTF. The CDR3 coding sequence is TGTGCCAGTAGTTCAGGAGGCAGGGGGGCGTTTCGGCATGGCTACACCTTC.